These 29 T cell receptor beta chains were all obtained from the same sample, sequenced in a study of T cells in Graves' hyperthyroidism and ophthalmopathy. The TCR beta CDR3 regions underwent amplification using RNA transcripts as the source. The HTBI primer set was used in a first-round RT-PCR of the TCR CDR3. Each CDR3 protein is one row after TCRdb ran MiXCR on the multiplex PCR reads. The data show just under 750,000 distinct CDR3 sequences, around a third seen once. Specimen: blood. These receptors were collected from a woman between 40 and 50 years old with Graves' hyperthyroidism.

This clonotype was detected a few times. CDR3 DNA sequence: TGCAGCGCCTGGGCAGGCTACGAGCAGTACTTC. Translation gives CSAWAGYEQYF. The J gene is TRBJ2-7, the V gene TRBV29-1; D is unresolved. Germline V CDR1 and CDR2: SQVTM, ANQGSEA. The CDR3 spans 11 residues. V was trimmed by 7 bases and J by 3 bases, leaving 10 bases between them.

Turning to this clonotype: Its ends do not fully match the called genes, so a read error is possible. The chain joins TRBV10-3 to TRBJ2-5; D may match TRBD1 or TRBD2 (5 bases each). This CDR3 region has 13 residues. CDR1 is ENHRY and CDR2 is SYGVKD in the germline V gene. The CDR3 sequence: CASGRGDQETRYF. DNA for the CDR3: TGTGCCAGCGGAAGGGGAGACCAAGAGACCCGGTACTTC.

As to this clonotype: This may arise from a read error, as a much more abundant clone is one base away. The DNA of the CDR3 is TGTGCCAGCAGCTCCTCACAGACAGAAATAATGGTAGCTTTCTTT. Its protein product is CASSSSQTEIMVAFF. V usage is TRBV7-9 and J usage is TRBJ1-1; TRBD1 might be the D (5 bases). CDR1 SEHNR and CDR2 FQNEAQ come from the germline V gene (reference sequence). The CDR3 runs to 15 residues. V dropped 4 bases and J dropped 10 bases, with 22 bases sitting between them.

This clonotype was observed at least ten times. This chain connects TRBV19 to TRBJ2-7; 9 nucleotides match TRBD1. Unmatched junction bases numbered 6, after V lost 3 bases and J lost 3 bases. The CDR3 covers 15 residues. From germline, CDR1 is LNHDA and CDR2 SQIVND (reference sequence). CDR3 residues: CASSMGTGGGYEQYF. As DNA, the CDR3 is TGTGCCAGTAGTATGGGTACAGGGGGCGGCTACGAGCAGTACTTC. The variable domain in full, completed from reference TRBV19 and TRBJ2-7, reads DGGITQSPKYLFRKEGQNVTLSCEQNLNHDAMYWYRQDPGQGLRLIYYSQIVNDFQKGDIAEGYSVSREKKESFPLTVTSAQKNPTAFYLCASSMGTGGGYEQYFGPGTRLTVT.

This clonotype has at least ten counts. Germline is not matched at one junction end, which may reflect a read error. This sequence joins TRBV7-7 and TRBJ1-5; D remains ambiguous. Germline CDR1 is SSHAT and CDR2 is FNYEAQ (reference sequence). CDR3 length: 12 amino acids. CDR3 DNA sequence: TGTGCTAGCAGCCTCTGCCCCTTATCCCAGCATTTT. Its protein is CASSLCPLSQHF.

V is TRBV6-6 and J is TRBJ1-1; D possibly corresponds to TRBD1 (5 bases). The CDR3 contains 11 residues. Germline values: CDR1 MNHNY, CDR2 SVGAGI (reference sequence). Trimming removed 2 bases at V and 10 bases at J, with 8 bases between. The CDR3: CASSYGGVAFF. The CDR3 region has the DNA TGTGCCAGCAGTTACGGGGGGGTAGCTTTCTTT.

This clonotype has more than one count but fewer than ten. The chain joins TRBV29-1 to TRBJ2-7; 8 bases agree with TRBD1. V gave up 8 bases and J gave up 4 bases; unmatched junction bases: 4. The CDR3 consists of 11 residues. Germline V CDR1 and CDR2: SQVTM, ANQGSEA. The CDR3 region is CSLRTGYEQYF. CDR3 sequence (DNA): TGCAGCTTGAGGACAGGGTACGAGCAGTACTTC.

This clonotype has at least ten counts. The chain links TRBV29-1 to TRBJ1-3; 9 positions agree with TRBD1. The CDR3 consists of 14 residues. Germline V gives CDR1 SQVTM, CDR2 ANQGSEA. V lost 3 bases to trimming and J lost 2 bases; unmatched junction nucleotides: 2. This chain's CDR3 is CSVDGTGTGNTIYF. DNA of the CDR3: TGCAGCGTTGACGGGACAGGGACTGGAAACACCATATATTTT.

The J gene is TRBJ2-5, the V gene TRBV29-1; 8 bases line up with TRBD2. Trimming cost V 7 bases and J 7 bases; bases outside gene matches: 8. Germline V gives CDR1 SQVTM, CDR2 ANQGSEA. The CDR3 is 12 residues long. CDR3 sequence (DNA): TGCAGCGCTGATCGGGGGGGGGGGACCCAGTACTTC. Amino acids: CSADRGGGTQYF.

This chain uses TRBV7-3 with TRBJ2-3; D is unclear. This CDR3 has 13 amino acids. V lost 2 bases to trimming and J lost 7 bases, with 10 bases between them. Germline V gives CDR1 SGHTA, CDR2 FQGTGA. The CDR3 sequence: CASSLPSIHTQYF. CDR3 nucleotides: TGTGCCAGCAGCTTACCCTCGATTCATACGCAGTATTTT. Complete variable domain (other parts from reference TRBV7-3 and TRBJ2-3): GAGVSQTPSNKVTEKGKYVELRCDPISGHTALYWYRQSLGQGPEFLIYFQGTGAADDSGLPNDRFFAVRPEGSVSTLKIQRTERGDSAVYLCASSLPSIHTQYFGPGTRLTVL.

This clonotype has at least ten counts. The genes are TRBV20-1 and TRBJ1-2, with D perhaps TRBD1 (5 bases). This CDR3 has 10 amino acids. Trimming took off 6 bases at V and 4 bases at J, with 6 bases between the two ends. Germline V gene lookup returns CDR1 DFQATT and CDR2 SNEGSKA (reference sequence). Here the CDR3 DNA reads TGCAGTGCCGACAGCTATGGCTACACCTTC. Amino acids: CSADSYGYTF.

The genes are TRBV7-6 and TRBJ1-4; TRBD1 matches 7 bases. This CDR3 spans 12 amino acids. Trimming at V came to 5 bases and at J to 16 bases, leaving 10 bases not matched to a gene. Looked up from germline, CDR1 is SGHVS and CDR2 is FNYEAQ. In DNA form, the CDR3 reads TGTGCCAGCAGCATCACAGGGGCCACTGAGTTTTTT. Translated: CASSITGATEFF. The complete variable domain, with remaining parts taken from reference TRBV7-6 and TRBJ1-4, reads GAGVSQSPRYKVTKRGQDVALRCDPISGHVSLYWYRQALGQGPEFLTYFNYEAQQDKSGLPNDRFSAERPEGSISTLTIQRTEQRDSAMYRCASSITGATEFFGSGTQLSVL.

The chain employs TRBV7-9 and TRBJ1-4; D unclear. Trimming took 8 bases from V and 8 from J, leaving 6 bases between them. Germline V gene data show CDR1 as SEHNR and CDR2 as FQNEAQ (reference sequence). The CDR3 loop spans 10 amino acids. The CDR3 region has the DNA TGTGCCAGCGGAAGGGAAAAACTGTTTTTT. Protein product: CASGREKLFF.

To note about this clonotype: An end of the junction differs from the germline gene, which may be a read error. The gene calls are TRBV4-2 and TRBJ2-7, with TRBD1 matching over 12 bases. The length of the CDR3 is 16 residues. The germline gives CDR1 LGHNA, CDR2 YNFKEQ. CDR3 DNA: TGTGCCGGCAGCCAAAAACCGGGACAGGGGGCTAGAGAGCAGTACTTC. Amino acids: CAGSQKPGQGAREQYF.

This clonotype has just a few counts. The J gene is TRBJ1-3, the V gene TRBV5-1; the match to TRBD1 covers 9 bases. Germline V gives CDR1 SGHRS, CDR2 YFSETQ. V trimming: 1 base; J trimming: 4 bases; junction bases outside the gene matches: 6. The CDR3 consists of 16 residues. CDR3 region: CASSLSGQGSGNTIYF. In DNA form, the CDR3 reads TGCGCCAGCAGCTTGTCAGGACAGGGGAGCGGAAACACCATATATTTT.

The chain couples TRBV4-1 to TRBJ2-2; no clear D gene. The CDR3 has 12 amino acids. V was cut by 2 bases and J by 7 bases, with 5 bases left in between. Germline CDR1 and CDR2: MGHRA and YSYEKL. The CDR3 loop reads CASSQPLGELFF. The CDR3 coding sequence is TGCGCCAGCAGCCAACCCCTCGGGGAGCTGTTTTTT.

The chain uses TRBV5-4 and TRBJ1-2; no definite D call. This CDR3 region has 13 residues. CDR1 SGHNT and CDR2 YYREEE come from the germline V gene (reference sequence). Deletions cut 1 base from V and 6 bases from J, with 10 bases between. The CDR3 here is CASSLSDRNGYTF. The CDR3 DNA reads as TGTGCCAGCAGCTTGTCTGATAGAAATGGCTACACCTTC.

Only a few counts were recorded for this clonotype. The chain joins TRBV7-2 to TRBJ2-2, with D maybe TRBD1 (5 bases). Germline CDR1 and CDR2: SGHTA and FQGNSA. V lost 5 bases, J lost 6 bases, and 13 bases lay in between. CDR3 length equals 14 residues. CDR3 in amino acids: CASSKTDTPGELFF. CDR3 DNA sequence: TGTGCCAGCAGCAAGACGGACACCCCCGGGGAGCTGTTTTTT.

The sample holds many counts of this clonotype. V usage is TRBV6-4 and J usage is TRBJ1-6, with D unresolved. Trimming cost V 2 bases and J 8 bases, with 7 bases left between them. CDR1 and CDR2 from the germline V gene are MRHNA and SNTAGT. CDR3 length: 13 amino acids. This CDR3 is CASSDASDSPLHF. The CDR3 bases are TGTGCCAGCAGTGACGCGTCCGATTCACCCCTCCACTTT.

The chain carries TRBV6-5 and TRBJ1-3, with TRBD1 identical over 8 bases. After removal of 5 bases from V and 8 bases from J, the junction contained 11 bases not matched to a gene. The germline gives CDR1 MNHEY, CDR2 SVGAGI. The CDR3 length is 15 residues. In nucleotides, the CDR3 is TGTGCCAGCAGTAACGGACAAGGACAGGGTGACACCATATATTTT. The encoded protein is CASSNGQGQGDTIYF.

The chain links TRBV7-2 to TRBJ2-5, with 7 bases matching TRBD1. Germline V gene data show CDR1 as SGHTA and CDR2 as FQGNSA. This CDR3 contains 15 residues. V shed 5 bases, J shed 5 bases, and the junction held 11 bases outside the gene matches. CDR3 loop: CASSPQGEYRETQYF. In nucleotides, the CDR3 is TGTGCCAGCAGCCCTCAGGGGGAGTATCGGGAGACCCAGTACTTC.

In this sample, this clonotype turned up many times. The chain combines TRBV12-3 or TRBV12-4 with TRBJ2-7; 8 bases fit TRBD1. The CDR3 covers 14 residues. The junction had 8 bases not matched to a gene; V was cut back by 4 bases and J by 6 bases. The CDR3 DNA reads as TGTGCCAGCAGTTCATTGCCGGACAGGGCCGAGCAGTACTTC. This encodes CASSSLPDRAEQYF.

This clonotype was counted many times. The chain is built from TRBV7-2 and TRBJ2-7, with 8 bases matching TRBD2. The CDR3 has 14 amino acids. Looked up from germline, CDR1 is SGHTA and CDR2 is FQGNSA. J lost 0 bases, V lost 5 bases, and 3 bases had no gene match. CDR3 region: CASSRTSPSYEQYF. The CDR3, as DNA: TGTGCCAGCAGCCGGACTAGCCCCTCCTACGAGCAGTACTTC.

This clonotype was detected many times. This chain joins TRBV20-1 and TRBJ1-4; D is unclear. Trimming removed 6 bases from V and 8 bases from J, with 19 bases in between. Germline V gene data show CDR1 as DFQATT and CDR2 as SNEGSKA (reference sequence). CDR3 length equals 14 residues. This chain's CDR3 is CSASRTEHWEKLFF. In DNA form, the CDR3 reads TGCAGTGCAAGCCGTACCGAACATTGGGAAAAACTGTTTTTT.

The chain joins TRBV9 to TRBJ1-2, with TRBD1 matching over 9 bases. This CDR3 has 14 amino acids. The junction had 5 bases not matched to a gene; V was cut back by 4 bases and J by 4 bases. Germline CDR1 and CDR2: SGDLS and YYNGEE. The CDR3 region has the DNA TGTGCCAGCAGCAAGGACAGGGGACTCTATGGCTACACCTTC. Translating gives CASSKDRGLYGYTF.

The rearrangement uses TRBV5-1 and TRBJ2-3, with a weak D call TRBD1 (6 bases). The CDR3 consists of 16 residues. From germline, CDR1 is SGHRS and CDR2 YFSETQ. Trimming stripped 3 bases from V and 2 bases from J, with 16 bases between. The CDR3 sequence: CASSSRNGQYTDTQYF. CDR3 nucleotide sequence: TGCGCCAGCAGCTCTCGGAACGGACAGTACACAGATACGCAGTATTTT.

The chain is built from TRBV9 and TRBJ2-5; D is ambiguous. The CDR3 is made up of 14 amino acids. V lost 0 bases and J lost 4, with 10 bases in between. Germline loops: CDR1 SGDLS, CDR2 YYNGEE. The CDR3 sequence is CASSVAPDLETQYF. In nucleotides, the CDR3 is TGTGCCAGCAGCGTAGCCCCCGACCTAGAGACCCAGTACTTC.

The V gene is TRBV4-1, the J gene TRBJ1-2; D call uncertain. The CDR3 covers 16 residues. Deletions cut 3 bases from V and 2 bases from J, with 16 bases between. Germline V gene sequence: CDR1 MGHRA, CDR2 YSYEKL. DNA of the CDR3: TGCGCCAGCAGCCATCATACAAAGCAGATGAACTATGGCTACACCTTC. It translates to CASSHHTKQMNYGYTF.

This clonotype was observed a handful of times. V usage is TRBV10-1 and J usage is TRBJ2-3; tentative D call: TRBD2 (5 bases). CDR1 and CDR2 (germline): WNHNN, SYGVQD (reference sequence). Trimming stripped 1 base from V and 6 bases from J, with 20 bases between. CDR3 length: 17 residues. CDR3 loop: CASSEFLKIGLVDTQYF. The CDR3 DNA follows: TGCGCCAGCAGTGAGTTCCTCAAGATAGGACTTGTGGATACGCAGTATTTT.